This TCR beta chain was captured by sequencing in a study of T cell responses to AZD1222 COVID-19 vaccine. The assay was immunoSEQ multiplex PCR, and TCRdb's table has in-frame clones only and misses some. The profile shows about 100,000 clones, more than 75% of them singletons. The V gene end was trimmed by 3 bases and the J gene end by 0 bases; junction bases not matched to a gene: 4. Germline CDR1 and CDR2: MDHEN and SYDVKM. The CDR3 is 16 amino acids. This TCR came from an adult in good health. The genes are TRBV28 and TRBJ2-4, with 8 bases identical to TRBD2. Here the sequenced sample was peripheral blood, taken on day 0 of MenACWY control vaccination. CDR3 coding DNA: TGTGCCAGCAGTTTCCGGGGGGGTCTAGCCAAAAACATTCAGTACTTC. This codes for CASSFRGGLAKNIQYF.